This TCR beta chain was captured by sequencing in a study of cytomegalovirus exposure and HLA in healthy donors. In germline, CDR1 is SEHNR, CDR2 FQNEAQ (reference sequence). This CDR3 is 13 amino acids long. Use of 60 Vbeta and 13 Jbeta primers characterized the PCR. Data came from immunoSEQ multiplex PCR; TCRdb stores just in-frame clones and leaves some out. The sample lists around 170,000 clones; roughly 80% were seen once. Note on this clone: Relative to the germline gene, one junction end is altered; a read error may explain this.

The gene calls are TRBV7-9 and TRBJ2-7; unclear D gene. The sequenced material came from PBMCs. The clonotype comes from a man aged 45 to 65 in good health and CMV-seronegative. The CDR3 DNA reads TGTTCCAGCAGCCCCCCAGCGTTGGACGAGCAGTACTTC. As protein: CSSSPPALDEQYF. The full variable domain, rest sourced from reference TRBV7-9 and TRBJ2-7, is DTGVSQNPRHKITKRGQNVTFRCDPISEHNRLYWYRQTLGQGPEFLTYFQNEAQLEKSRLLSDRFSAERPKGSFSTLEIQRTEQGDSAMYLCSSSPPALDEQYFGPGTRLTVT.